The T cell receptor (beta chain) described here comes from a study of blood T cell repertoires in COVID-19. CDR1 is LGHDT, CDR2 YNNKEL, per germline (reference sequence). This CDR3 is built from 16 residues. Trimming cost V 4 bases and J 2 bases; bases outside gene matches: 9. TCRdb's copy holds only in-frame clones and misses some; the assay was immunoSEQ multiplex PCR. The data contain some 40,000 clones, around 85% of them seen just once; the ten biggest clones take up 31%. This TCR came from a woman of 80 years or more with acute or convalescent COVID-19. The sample comprised peripheral blood. The chain is built from TRBV3-1 (or the pseudogene TRBV3-2) and TRBJ2-5; the match to TRBD2 covers 8 bases. The CDR3 protein is CASSRQAGEPQETQYF. CDR3 sequence (DNA): TGTGCCAGCAGCCGACAAGCGGGAGAACCTCAAGAGACCCAGTACTTC.